The 21 T cell receptor beta chains below come from one sample, sequenced in a study of shared clonotypes between healthy human individuals. The data were produced by immunoSEQ multiplex PCR, yet TCRdb's version contains in-frame clones alone and is incomplete. The table lists around 2.3 million clones, approximately 96% of them singletons, with around 0.13% in the top ten. Sequenced material: naive CD4+ T cells sorted from blood. As for subset: CD45RA+ positively selected. These receptors were obtained from a man aged 18 to 30 in good health.

J is TRBJ2-4 and V is TRBV7-6; weak D call: TRBD2 (7 bases). The germline V gene encodes CDR1 SGHVS and CDR2 FNYEAQ. The CDR3 loop spans 15 amino acids. Trimming took 5 bases from V and 7 from J, leaving 18 bases between them. CDR3 sequence: CASSPGGGAGNIQYF. Written as DNA, the CDR3 is TGTGCCAGCAGCCCCGGAGGGGGGGCCGGGAACATTCAGTACTTC.

This clone was seen a single time. The rearrangement joins TRBV15 to TRBJ1-2, with D tentatively TRBD1 (5 bases). The CDR3 covers 12 residues. The V end was cut by 3 bases, the J end by 4 bases, with 6 bases between. The germline CDR1 and CDR2 sequences are LNHNV and YYDKDF (reference sequence). CDR3 sequence: CATSSQGYGYTF. In DNA, the CDR3 is TGTGCCACCAGCAGCCAGGGCTATGGCTACACCTTC.

This clone has just one count. J is TRBJ2-1 and V is TRBV5-1, with TRBD1 matching 9 bases. After removal of 4 bases from V and 6 bases from J, the junction contained 5 bases not matched to a gene. The CDR3 sequence is 14 residues long. Germline V gene data show CDR1 as SGHRS and CDR2 as YFSETQ. The CDR3 region is CASSIGTGINEQFF. The CDR3 DNA follows: TGCGCCAGCAGCATTGGGACAGGGATCAATGAGCAGTTCTTC. The entire variable domain, with the rest obtained from reference TRBV5-1 and TRBJ2-1, is as follows: KAGVTQTPRYLIKTRGQQVTLSCSPISGHRSVSWYQQTPGQGLQFLFEYFSETQRNKGNFPGRFSGRQFSNSRSEMNVSTLELGDSALYLCASSIGTGINEQFFGPGTRLTVL.

The rearrangement joins TRBV11-3 to TRBJ2-1; D is ambiguous. Trimming took off 8 bases at V and 0 bases at J, with 8 bases between the two ends. CDR3 length equals 13 residues. CDR1 and CDR2 from the germline V gene are SGHNT and YENEEA. CDR3 bases: TGTGCCAGCGCCCATAACTCCTACAATGAGCAGTTCTTC. It yields the protein CASAHNSYNEQFF.

This CDR3 is CASSEPGQLIKGYTF. CDR3 nucleotides: TGTGCCAGTAGCGAGCCGGGACAGTTAATCAAGGGCTACACCTTC. The J gene is TRBJ1-2, the V gene TRBV19; 7 nucleotides agree with TRBD1. CDR1 LNHDA and CDR2 SQIVND come from the germline V gene (reference sequence). Unmatched junction bases numbered 15, after V lost 6 bases and J lost 8 bases. This CDR3 has 15 residues.

The chain uses TRBV19 and TRBJ2-7; the D gene is possibly TRBD2 (5 bases). The CDR3 runs to 14 residues. CDR1 and CDR2 from the germline V gene are LNHDA and SQIVND (reference sequence). Trimming removed 10 bases at V and 2 bases at J, with 18 bases between. The CDR3 sequence: CATSERPTAYEQYF. CDR3 nucleotides: TGTGCCACTTCGGAGCGGCCGACCGCCTACGAGCAGTACTTC.

The chain uses TRBV4-3 and TRBJ2-2; 9 nucleotides agree with TRBD2. Germline V lookup: CDR1 LGHNA, CDR2 YSLEER. Trimming removed 0 bases from V and 4 bases from J; junction bases left unmatched: 12. The CDR3 is 19 residues long. The DNA of the CDR3 is TGCGCCAGCAGCCAAGAATTACGTTCAACTAGCGGGTTCACCGGGGAGCTGTTTTTT. Translating it yields CASSQELRSTSGFTGELFF.

The CDR3 bases are TGTGCCAGCAGTGAGGTGGGCCTGGGGAACGAGCAGTACTTC. Its protein product is CASSEVGLGNEQYF. This chain links TRBV2 with TRBJ2-7; D remains unclear. V was clipped by 3 bases and J by 5 bases, with 14 bases between them. In germline, CDR1 is SNHLY, CDR2 FYNNEI. The CDR3 loop spans 14 amino acids.

The rearrangement joins TRBV25-1 to TRBJ1-6; 7 bases are shared with TRBD1. The CDR3 covers 17 residues. Looked up from germline, CDR1 is MGHDK and CDR2 is SYGVNS. Unmatched junction bases numbered 10, after V lost 2 bases and J lost 6 bases. The CDR3 DNA sequence: TGTGCCAGCAGTGAAGCGGGCAGGGGGTCGGGTAATTCACCCCTCCACTTT. Its protein product is CASSEAGRGSGNSPLHF.

The chain is built from TRBV10-2 and TRBJ1-5; 8 nucleotides agree with TRBD1. CDR1 is WSHSY, CDR2 SAAADI, per germline. The CDR3 runs to 15 residues. The ends lost 3 bases at V and 7 bases at J; junction bases unmatched: 8. CDR3 bases: TGCGCCAGCAGTGATCCCGGACAGGGCGGCCAGCCCCAGCATTTT. This codes for CASSDPGQGGQPQHF.

The chain employs TRBV7-2 and TRBJ2-3, with a weak D call TRBD2 (6 bases). V was cut by 2 bases and J by 10 bases, with 19 bases left in between. The germline V gene has CDR1 SGHTA and CDR2 FQGNSA. This CDR3 is built from 15 residues. The CDR3 spells CASSLISGGAASQYF. CDR3 bases: TGTGCCAGCAGCTTAATTTCCGGGGGAGCAGCTTCGCAGTATTTT.

The chain employs TRBV29-1 and TRBJ2-3; D not resolved. V lost 2 bases and J 0 bases, leaving 6 bases between the germline ends. The CDR3 has 13 amino acids. Per the germline V gene, CDR1 is SQVTM and CDR2 is ANQGSEA. The CDR3 here is CSVEKSSTDTQYF. DNA for the CDR3: TGCAGCGTTGAAAAGTCTAGCACAGATACGCAGTATTTT.

As concerns this clone: Distinct nucleotide sequences in the sample also encode this CDR3. The chain recombines TRBV9 with TRBJ2-3; 13 bases line up with TRBD2. Unmatched junction bases numbered 2, after V lost 0 bases and J lost 1 base. This CDR3 is built from 17 residues. The germline V gene encodes CDR1 SGDLS and CDR2 YYNGEE. The CDR3 region is CASSVGTSGRGTDTQYF. For the CDR3, the DNA is TGTGCCAGCAGCGTAGGGACTAGCGGGAGAGGCACAGATACGCAGTATTTT.

V usage is TRBV18 and J usage is TRBJ2-5; D remains ambiguous. This CDR3 comprises 16 residues. Germline lookup yields CDR1 KGHSH and CDR2 LQKENI. V lost 4 bases to trimming and J lost 0 bases, with 15 bases between them. DNA of the CDR3: TGTGCCAGCTCACGGAGCTCGGCTGTGTACCAAGAGACCCAGTACTTC. Protein product: CASSRSSAVYQETQYF. Combining the CDR3 with reference TRBV18 and TRBJ2-5 gives the whole variable domain NAGVMQNPRHLVRRRGQEARLRCSPMKGHSHVYWYRQLPEEGLKFMVYLQKENIIDESGMPKERFSAEFPKEGPSILRIQQVVRGDSAAYFCASSRSSAVYQETQYFGPGTRLLVL.

V usage is TRBV6-4 and J usage is TRBJ1-6, with D perhaps matching TRBD1 (6 bases). The CDR3 has 15 amino acids. Per the germline V gene, CDR1 is MRHNA and CDR2 is SNTAGT. Trimming took off 4 bases at V and 8 bases at J, with 15 bases between the two ends. CDR3 DNA: TGTGCCAGCAGTGTACAGGGAATGGATCATTCACCCCTCCACTTT. Its translation: CASSVQGMDHSPLHF.

The chain recombines TRBV6-1 with TRBJ2-7, with 8 nucleotides matching TRBD1. Germline lookup yields CDR1 MNHNS and CDR2 SASEGT. V lost 4 bases to trimming and J lost 3 bases; unmatched junction nucleotides: 8. The CDR3 totals 15 residues. As DNA, the CDR3 is TGTGCCAGCAGTGCCCGGACAGGGACCCTCTACGAGCAGTACTTC. This translates into CASSARTGTLYEQYF.

The V gene is TRBV12-5, the J gene TRBJ2-5, with D perhaps matching TRBD1 or TRBD2 (6 bases each). CDR1 is LGHNT, CDR2 FRNRAP, per germline. Trimming pared 10 bases from V and 2 bases from J, leaving 20 bases between. The CDR3 is made up of 15 amino acids. The DNA for the CDR3 is TGTGCTACTCAGAGGGGGGACACCTTACAAGAGACCCAGTACTTC. This gives the protein CATQRGDTLQETQYF.

CDR3 nucleotides: TGTGCCAGCAGCTTAGCGGATCCCGTACGGGTCGGCTACACCTTC. Amino acids: CASSLADPVRVGYTF. The V call is TRBV7-9, the J call TRBJ1-2; D remains unclear. The germline V gene encodes CDR1 SEHNR and CDR2 FQNEAQ (reference sequence). Trimming took off 0 bases at V and 8 bases at J, with 16 bases between the two ends. The CDR3 contains 15 residues.

V is TRBV28 and J is TRBJ2-7; D is possibly TRBD1 (6 bases). CDR3 length equals 16 residues. Between the trimmed V and J ends, which lost 2 bases and 1 base, there was a span of 15 bases. Germline V gene sequence: CDR1 MDHEN, CDR2 SYDVKM. CDR3 DNA: TGTGCCAGCAGTTTAGCTCTGGGGGCAGGATCCTACGAGCAGTACTTC. It encodes CASSLALGAGSYEQYF.

V and J are TRBV7-2 and TRBJ2-7, with TRBD2 matching over 14 bases. The V gene end was trimmed by 4 bases and the J gene end by 6 bases; junction bases not matched to a gene: 11. Germline V gene lookup returns CDR1 SGHTA and CDR2 FQGNSA. The CDR3 has 17 residues. The CDR3 nucleotides read TGTGCCAGCAGCTCACTTCCGGGACTAGCGGGAGTTTCCGAGCAGTACTTC. Protein: CASSSLPGLAGVSEQYF.

This chain links TRBV28 with TRBJ2-7, with D perhaps assigned TRBD1 or TRBD2 (7 bases each). CDR1 is MDHEN, CDR2 SYDVKM, per germline. CDR3 size: 17 residues. The germline V and J ends were trimmed by 5 bases and 4 bases, with 24 bases remaining between them. CDR3 sequence: CASSRPGAGGGLYEQYF. CDR3 bases: TGTGCCAGCAGTAGGCCTGGGGCAGGGGGGGGACTATACGAGCAGTACTTC.